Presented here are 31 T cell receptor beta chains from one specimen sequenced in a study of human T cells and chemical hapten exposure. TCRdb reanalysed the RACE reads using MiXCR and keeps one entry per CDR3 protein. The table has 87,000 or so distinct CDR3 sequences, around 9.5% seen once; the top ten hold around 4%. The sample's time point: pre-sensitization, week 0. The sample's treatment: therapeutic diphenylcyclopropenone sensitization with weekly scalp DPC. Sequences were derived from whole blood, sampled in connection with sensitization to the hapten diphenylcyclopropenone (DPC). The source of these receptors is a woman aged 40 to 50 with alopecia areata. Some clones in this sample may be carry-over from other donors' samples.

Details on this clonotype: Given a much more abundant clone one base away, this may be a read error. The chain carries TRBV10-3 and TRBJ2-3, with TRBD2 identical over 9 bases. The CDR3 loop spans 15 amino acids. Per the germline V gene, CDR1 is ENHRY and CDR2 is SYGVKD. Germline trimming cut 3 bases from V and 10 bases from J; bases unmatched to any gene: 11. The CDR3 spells CAISDLAGGPGSQYF. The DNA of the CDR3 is TGTGCCATCAGTGATCTGGCGGGGGGGCCCGGTTCGCAGTATTTT.

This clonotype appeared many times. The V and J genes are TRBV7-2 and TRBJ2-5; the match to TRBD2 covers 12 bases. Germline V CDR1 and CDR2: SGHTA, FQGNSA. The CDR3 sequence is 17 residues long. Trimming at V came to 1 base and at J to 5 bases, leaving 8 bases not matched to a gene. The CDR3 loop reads CASSLVGLAGLGETQYF. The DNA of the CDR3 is TGTGCCAGCAGCTTAGTCGGACTAGCGGGGCTGGGGGAGACCCAGTACTTC.

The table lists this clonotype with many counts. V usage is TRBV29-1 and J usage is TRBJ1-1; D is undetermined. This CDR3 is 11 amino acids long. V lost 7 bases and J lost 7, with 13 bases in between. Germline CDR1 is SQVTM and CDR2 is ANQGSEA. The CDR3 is CSGTTALEAFF. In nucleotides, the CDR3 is TGCAGCGGGACCACAGCACTTGAAGCTTTCTTT.

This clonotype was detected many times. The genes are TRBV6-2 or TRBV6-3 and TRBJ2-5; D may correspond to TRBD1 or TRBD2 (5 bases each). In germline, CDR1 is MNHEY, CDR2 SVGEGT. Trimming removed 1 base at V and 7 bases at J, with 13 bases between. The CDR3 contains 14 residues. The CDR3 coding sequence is TGTGCCAGCAGTTACTGGGACGCCCGGGGGACCCAGTACTTC. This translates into CASSYWDARGTQYF.

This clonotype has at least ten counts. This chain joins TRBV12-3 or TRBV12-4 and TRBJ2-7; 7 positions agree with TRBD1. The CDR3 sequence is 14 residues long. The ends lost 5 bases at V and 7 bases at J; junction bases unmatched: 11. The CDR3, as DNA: TGTGCCAGCAGTGACCGGACAGGAAGCCAAGAGCAGTACTTC. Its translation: CASSDRTGSQEQYF.

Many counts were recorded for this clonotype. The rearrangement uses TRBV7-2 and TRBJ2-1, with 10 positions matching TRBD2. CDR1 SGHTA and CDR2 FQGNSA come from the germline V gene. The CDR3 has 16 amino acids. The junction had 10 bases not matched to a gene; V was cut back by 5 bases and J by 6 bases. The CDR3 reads CASSTQFLAGGNEQFF. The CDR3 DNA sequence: TGTGCCAGCAGCACCCAATTTTTAGCGGGGGGCAATGAGCAGTTCTTC.

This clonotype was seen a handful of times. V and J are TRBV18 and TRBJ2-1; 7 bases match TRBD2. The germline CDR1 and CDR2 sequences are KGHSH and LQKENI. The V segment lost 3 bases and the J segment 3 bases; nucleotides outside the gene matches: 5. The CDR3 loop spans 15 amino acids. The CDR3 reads CASSPSGDLYNEQFF. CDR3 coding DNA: TGTGCCAGCTCACCGAGCGGGGATCTCTACAATGAGCAGTTCTTC.

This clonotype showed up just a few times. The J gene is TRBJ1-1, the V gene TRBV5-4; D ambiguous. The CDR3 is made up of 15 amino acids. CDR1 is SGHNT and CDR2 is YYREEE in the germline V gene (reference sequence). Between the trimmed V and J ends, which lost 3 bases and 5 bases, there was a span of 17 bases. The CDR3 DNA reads TGTGCCAGCAGCTCCCCCGGACGCAGTGCGACTGAAGCTTTCTTT. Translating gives CASSSPGRSATEAFF.

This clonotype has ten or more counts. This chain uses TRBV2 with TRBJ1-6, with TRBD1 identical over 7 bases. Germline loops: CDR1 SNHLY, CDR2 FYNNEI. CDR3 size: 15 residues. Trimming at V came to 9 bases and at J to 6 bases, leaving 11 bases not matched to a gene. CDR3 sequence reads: CASRLPGTANSPLHF. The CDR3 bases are TGTGCCAGTCGCCTTCCCGGGACAGCTAATTCACCCCTCCACTTT.

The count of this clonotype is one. CDR3 sequence (DNA): TGCAGCGGGGAGGGGGCAGATACGCAGTATTTT. The encoded protein is CSGEGADTQYF. The chain links TRBV29-1 to TRBJ2-3; D might be TRBD2 (7 bases). The CDR3 extends over 11 amino acids. V dropped 7 bases and J dropped 4 bases, with 9 bases sitting between them. Germline CDR1 is SQVTM and CDR2 is ANQGSEA.

The chain's CDR3 is CASSLSAADSYEQYF. DNA of the CDR3: TGTGCCAGCAGTTTAAGTGCCGCAGACTCCTACGAGCAGTACTTC. The chain uses TRBV28 and TRBJ2-7; D remains ambiguous. Germline V gene lookup returns CDR1 MDHEN and CDR2 SYDVKM. Trimming removed 2 bases at V and 0 bases at J, with 11 bases between. This CDR3 region has 15 residues.

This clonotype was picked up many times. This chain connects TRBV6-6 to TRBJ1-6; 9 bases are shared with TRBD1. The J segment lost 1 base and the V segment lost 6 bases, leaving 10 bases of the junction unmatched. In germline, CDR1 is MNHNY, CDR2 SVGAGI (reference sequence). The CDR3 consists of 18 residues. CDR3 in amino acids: CASRPGQGLPSYNSPLHF. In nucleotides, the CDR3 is TGTGCCAGCAGACCGGGACAGGGCCTCCCGTCCTATAATTCACCCCTCCACTTT.

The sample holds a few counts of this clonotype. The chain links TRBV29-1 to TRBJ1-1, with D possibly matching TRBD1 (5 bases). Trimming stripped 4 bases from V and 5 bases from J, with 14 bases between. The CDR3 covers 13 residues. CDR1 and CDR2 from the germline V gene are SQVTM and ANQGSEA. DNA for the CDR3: TGCAGCGTTGCCCGGCAGGGAAAAACTGAAGCTTTCTTT. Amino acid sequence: CSVARQGKTEAFF.

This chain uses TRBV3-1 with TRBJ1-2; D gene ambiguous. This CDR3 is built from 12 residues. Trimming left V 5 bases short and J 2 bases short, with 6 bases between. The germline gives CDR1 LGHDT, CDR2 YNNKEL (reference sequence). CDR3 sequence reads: CASSERNYGYTF. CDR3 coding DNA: TGTGCCAGCAGCGAAAGGAACTATGGCTACACCTTC.

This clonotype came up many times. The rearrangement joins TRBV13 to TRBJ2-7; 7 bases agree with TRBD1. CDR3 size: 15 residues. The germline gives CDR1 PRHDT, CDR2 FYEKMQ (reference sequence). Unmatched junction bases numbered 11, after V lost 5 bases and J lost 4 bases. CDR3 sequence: CASSPGQARFYEQYF. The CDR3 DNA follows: TGTGCCAGCAGCCCAGGACAGGCTAGGTTTTACGAGCAGTACTTC.

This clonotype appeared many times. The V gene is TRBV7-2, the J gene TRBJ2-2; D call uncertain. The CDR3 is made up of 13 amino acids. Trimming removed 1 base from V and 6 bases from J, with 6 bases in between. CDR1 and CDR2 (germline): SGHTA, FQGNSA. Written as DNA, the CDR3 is TGTGCCAGCAGCTTAGTTGTGGCCGGGGAGCTGTTTTTT. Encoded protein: CASSLVVAGELFF. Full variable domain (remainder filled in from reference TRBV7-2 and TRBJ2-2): GAGVSQSPSNKVTEKGKDVELRCDPISGHTALYWYRQSLGQGLEFLIYFQGNSAPDKSGLPSDRFSAERTGGSVSTLTIQRTQQEDSAVYLCASSLVVAGELFFGEGSRLTVL.

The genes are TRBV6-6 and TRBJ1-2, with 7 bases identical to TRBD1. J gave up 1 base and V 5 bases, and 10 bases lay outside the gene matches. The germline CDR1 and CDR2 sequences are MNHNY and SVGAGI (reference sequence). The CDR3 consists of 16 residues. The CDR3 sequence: CASSPPGTASNYGYTF. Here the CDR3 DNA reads TGTGCCAGCAGTCCCCCGGGGACAGCAAGTAACTATGGCTACACCTTC.

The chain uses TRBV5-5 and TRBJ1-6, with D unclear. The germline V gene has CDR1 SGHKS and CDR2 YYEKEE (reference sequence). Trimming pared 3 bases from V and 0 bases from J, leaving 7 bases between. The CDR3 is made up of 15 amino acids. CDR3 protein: CASSSVSSYNSPLHF. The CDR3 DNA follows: TGTGCCAGCAGCTCGGTGAGCTCCTATAATTCACCCCTCCACTTT.

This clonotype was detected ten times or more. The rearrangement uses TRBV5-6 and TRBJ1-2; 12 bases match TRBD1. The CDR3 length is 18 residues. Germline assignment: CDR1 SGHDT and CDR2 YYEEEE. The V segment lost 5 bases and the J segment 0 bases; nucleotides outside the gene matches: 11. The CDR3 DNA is TGTGCCAGCAGTAAACTACCGGGACAGGGGGCGCCTAACTATGGCTACACCTTC. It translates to CASSKLPGQGAPNYGYTF. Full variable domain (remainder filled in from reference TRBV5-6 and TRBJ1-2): DAGVTQSPTHLIKTRGQQVTLRCSPKSGHDTVSWYQQALGQGPQFIFQYYEEEERQRGNFPDRFSGHQFPNYSSELNVNALLLGDSALYLCASSKLPGQGAPNYGYTFGSGTRLTVV.

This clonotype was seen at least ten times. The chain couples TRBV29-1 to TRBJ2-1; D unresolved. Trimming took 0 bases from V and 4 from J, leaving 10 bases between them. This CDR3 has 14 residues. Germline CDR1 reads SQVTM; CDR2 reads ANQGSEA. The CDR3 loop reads CSVEDGRGYNEQFF. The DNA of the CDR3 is TGCAGCGTTGAAGACGGGCGTGGGTACAATGAGCAGTTCTTC.

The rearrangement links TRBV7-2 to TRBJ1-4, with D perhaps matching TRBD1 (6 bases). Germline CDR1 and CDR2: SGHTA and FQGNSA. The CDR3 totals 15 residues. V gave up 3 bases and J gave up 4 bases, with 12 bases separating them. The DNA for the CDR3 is TGTGCCAGCAGCTTGCAGGGGAGGGGTAATGAAAAACTGTTTTTT. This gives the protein CASSLQGRGNEKLFF.

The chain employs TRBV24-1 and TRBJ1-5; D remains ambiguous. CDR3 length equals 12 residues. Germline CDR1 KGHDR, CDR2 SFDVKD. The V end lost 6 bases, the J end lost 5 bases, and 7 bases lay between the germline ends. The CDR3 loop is CATSSGDQPQHF. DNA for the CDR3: TGTGCCACCAGTTCCGGGGATCAGCCCCAGCATTTT.

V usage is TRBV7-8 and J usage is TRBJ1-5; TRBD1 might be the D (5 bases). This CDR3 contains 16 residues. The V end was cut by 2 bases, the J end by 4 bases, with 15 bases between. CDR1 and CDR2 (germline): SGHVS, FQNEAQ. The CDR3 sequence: CASSLMVRRANQPQHF. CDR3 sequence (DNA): TGTGCCAGCAGCTTAATGGTGCGCAGGGCGAATCAGCCCCAGCATTTT.

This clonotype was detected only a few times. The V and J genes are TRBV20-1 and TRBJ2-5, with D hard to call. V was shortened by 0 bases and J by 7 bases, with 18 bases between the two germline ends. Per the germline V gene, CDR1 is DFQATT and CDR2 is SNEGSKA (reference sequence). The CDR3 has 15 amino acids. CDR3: CSARDSVTSRVTQYF. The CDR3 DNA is TGCAGTGCTAGAGATTCCGTAACGTCTCGGGTGACCCAGTACTTC.

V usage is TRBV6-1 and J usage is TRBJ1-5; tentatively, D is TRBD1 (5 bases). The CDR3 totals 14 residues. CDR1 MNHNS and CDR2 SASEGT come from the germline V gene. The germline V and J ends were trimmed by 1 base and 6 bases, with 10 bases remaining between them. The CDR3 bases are TGTGCCAGCAGTGAAGGTGGGGGTACTCAGCCCCAGCATTTT. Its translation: CASSEGGGTQPQHF.

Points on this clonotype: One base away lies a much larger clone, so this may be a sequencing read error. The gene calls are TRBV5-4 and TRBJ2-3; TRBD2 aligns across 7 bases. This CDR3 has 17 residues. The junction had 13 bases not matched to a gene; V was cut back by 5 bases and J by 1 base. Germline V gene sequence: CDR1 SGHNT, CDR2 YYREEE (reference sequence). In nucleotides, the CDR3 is TGTGCCAGCAGTACGCGGCTGCGGGGGATTGGCACAGATACGCAGTATTTT. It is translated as CASSTRLRGIGTDTQYF.

DNA for the CDR3: TGTGCCAGTGCCCAGGGGTCAGAGTATGAGCAGTTCTTC. Translating it yields CASAQGSEYEQFF. The rearrangement links TRBV7-3 to TRBJ2-1, with D possibly TRBD1 on 6 matching bases. This CDR3 spans 13 amino acids. CDR1 is SGHTA, CDR2 FQGTGA, per germline. V lost 9 bases to trimming and J lost 8 bases, with 17 bases between them.

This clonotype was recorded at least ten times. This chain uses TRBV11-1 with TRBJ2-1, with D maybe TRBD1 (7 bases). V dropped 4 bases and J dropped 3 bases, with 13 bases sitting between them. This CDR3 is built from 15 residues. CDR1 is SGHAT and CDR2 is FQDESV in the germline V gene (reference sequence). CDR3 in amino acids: CASSSGDSNYNEQFF. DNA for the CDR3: TGTGCCAGCAGCTCGGGGGACAGCAACTACAATGAGCAGTTCTTC.

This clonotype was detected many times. The CDR3 region is CASSFFEKLFF. The CDR3 nucleotides are TGTGCCAGCAGTTTTTTTGAAAAACTGTTTTTT. This sequence joins TRBV12-3 or TRBV12-4 and TRBJ1-4; D gene uncertain. V was shortened by 3 bases and J by 7 bases, with 3 bases between the two germline ends. The CDR3 runs to 11 residues.

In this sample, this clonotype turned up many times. This chain's CDR3 is CASSLGRQNTEAFF. DNA of the CDR3: TGTGCCAGCAGCCTGGGACGTCAGAACACTGAAGCTTTCTTT. The chain employs TRBV7-8 and TRBJ1-1; tentative D call: TRBD1 (5 bases). Germline V gene lookup returns CDR1 SGHVS and CDR2 FQNEAQ. V shed 5 bases and J shed 1 base, with 11 bases lying between them. This CDR3 has 14 amino acids.

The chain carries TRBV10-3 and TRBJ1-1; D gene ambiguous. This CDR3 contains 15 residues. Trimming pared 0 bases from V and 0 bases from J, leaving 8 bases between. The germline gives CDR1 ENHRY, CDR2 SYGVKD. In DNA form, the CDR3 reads TGTGCCATCAGTGAGTCCAGGAGGGTGAACACTGAAGCTTTCTTT. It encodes CAISESRRVNTEAFF.